The 32 T cell receptor beta chains below come from one sample, sequenced in a study of OX40 agonist ivuxolimab in advanced cancers. Profiling relied on immunoSEQ multiplex PCR, and the TCRdb table lists in-frame clones only, not all of them. The sample consists of 70,000 to 85,000 clones, more than 80% of them appearing once. This specimen consisted of CD4+ or CD8+ T cells sorted from blood, obtained in a trial of the OX40 agonist ivuxolimab. Receptor source: an adult with an advanced solid tumor such as melanoma, head and neck, liver or kidney cancer.

The J gene is TRBJ1-1, the V gene TRBV28; the D is unclear. Germline V gene sequence: CDR1 MDHEN, CDR2 SYDVKM. The CDR3 covers 13 residues. V lost 2 bases to trimming and J lost 7 bases, with 11 bases between them. In DNA, the CDR3 is TGTGCCAGCAGTTTAAGGTGGGTCGGTGAAGCTTTCTTT. It translates to CASSLRWVGEAFF. Looking up the rest from reference TRBV28 and TRBJ1-1 gives the full variable domain: DVKVTQSSRYLVKRTGEKVFLECVQDMDHENMFWYRQDPGLGLRLIYFSYDVKMKEKGDIPEGYSVSREKKERFSLILESASTNQTSMYLCASSLRWVGEAFFGQGTRLTVV.

The chain joins TRBV2 to TRBJ2-2, with 9 bases matching TRBD2. The junction had 5 bases not matched to a gene; V was cut back by 7 bases and J by 2 bases. The CDR3 spans 15 residues. Germline V gene lookup returns CDR1 SNHLY and CDR2 FYNNEI. CDR3 nucleotides: TGTGCCAGCAAGCGACTAGCGGTTAACACCGGGGAGCTGTTTTTT. This encodes CASKRLAVNTGELFF.

This chain connects TRBV29-1 to TRBJ1-1; perhaps TRBD1 as D (6 bases). Trimming removed 6 bases from V and 4 bases from J, with 6 bases in between. This CDR3 is built from 10 residues. Per the germline V gene, CDR1 is SQVTM and CDR2 is ANQGSEA. The CDR3 spells CSVGATEAFF. CDR3 nucleotides: TGCAGCGTGGGGGCCACTGAAGCTTTCTTT.

The CDR3 coding sequence is TGTGCCAGCAGCCCCGCAGGGAGAACAGATACGCAGTATTTT. It yields the protein CASSPAGRTDTQYF. This rearrangement joins TRBV7-3 to TRBJ2-3; D assignment may be TRBD1 or TRBD2 (5 bases each). Trimming removed 5 bases from V and 3 bases from J, with 12 bases in between. The CDR3 runs to 14 residues. Germline V lookup: CDR1 SGHTA, CDR2 FQGTGA.

The V call is TRBV6-1, the J call TRBJ2-1, with a possible D match to TRBD2 (6 bases). The CDR3 totals 15 residues. Trimming left V 8 bases short and J 3 bases short, with 17 bases between. From germline, CDR1 is MNHNS and CDR2 SASEGT. The CDR3: CASSEVAEHYNEQFF. The CDR3, as DNA: TGTGCCAGCTCAGAGGTAGCGGAACACTACAATGAGCAGTTCTTC.

This chain connects TRBV16 to TRBJ2-4; no clear D gene. Deletions cut 6 bases from V and 6 bases from J, with 12 bases between. The CDR3 length is 13 residues. The germline gives CDR1 KGHSY, CDR2 FQNENV. CDR3 sequence (DNA): TGTGCCAGCAGTCCAGGTACGAGAAACATTCAGTACTTC. It yields the protein CASSPGTRNIQYF.

This clone was observed a handful of times. V and J are TRBV27 and TRBJ2-5, with 11 bases aligning to TRBD2. J gave up 2 bases and V 6 bases, and 2 bases lay outside the gene matches. CDR1 is MNHEY and CDR2 is SMNVEV in the germline V gene (reference sequence). This CDR3 has 14 residues. This chain's CDR3 is CASRRLAGQETQYF. The DNA of the CDR3 is TGTGCCAGCAGACGACTAGCGGGGCAAGAGACCCAGTACTTC.

This chain uses TRBV11-2 with TRBJ2-5; 11 bases align to TRBD2. J was trimmed by 5 bases and V by 3 bases; bases with no gene match: 5. Germline CDR1 is SGHAT and CDR2 is FQNNGV. The CDR3 is made up of 15 amino acids. Written as DNA, the CDR3 is TGTGCCAGCAGCTTGATAGCGGGAGGGGGGGAGACCCAGTACTTC. This codes for CASSLIAGGGETQYF. Supplemented by reference TRBV11-2 and TRBJ2-5, the full variable domain reads EAGVAQSPRYKIIEKRQSVAFWCNPISGHATLYWYQQILGQGPKLLIQFQNNGVVDDSQLPKDRFSAERLKGVDSTLKIQPAKLEDSAVYLCASSLIAGGGETQYFGPGTRLLVL.

The J gene is TRBJ1-1, the V gene TRBV29-1; TRBD1 aligns across 9 bases. Germline trimming cut 4 bases from V and 11 bases from J; bases unmatched to any gene: 17. This CDR3 has 15 amino acids. Germline CDR1 and CDR2: SQVTM and ANQGSEA. The DNA for the CDR3 is TGCAGCGTTGCGGTTTGGGGACAGGGTAAAGGGTGGGCTTTCTTT. This gives the protein CSVAVWGQGKGWAFF.

The rearrangement joins TRBV30 to TRBJ1-5; D is possibly TRBD1 (5 bases). Trimming took 5 bases from V and 0 from J, leaving 11 bases between them. The CDR3 contains 14 residues. The germline V gene encodes CDR1 GTSNPN and CDR2 SVGIG (reference sequence). The CDR3 bases are TGTGCCTGGGGTACAGGAGCTAGCAATCAGCCCCAGCATTTT. Amino acids: CAWGTGASNQPQHF.

Here the CDR3 DNA reads TGTGCCAGCAGCTTCCGGTCGAACACTGAAGCTTTCTTT. It encodes CASSFRSNTEAFF. The chain carries TRBV7-3 and TRBJ1-1, with unresolved D. The CDR3 is made up of 13 amino acids. Germline V CDR1 and CDR2: SGHTA, FQGTGA. Trimming removed 3 bases at V and 1 base at J, with 6 bases between.

The V and J genes are TRBV6-1 and TRBJ1-5, with D possibly matching TRBD1 (6 bases). Per germline, CDR1 MNHNS and CDR2 SASEGT. The CDR3 is made up of 13 amino acids. V dropped 1 base and J dropped 9 bases, with 10 bases sitting between them. CDR3 amino acids: CASSEEFRGPQHF. The CDR3 DNA is TGTGCCAGCAGTGAAGAATTCAGGGGGCCCCAGCATTTT.

This chain connects TRBV19 to TRBJ2-3, with 10 bases lining up with TRBD1. Germline V gene data show CDR1 as LNHDA and CDR2 as SQIVND (reference sequence). The CDR3 runs 14 residues. J gave up 2 bases and V 5 bases, and 1 base lay outside the gene matches. DNA of the CDR3: TGTGCCAGTAGTGACAGGGGGCTCACAGATACGCAGTATTTT. Its protein product is CASSDRGLTDTQYF.

V gene TRBV19 combines with J gene TRBJ2-7; 7 nucleotides match TRBD1. The CDR3 has 15 amino acids. J lost 3 bases, V lost 5 bases, and 10 bases had no gene match. CDR1 LNHDA and CDR2 SQIVND come from the germline V gene (reference sequence). For the CDR3, the DNA is TGTGCCAGTAGTTCCCGGGACAGACCTCTCTACGAGCAGTACTTC. Its protein product is CASSSRDRPLYEQYF. The full variable domain, its missing parts supplied by reference TRBV19 and TRBJ2-7, is DGGITQSPKYLFRKEGQNVTLSCEQNLNHDAMYWYRQDPGQGLRLIYYSQIVNDFQKGDIAEGYSVSREKKESFPLTVTSAQKNPTAFYLCASSSRDRPLYEQYFGPGTRLTVT.

The V and J genes are TRBV6-5 and TRBJ1-1, with TRBD1 as a possible D gene (6 bases). The CDR3 is 14 amino acids. The V gene lost 7 bases and the J gene lost 0 bases, with 12 bases spanning the gap. Per germline, CDR1 MNHEY and CDR2 SVGAGI. In DNA form, the CDR3 reads TGTGCCAGCACCGACAGGACCATGAACACTGAAGCTTTCTTT. This codes for CASTDRTMNTEAFF.

V is TRBV11-3 and J is TRBJ2-1; D remains ambiguous. Germline V gene sequence: CDR1 SGHNT, CDR2 YENEEA. The length of the CDR3 is 12 residues. Trimming shortened V by 3 bases and J by 4 bases, and 4 bases separated the two germline ends. The CDR3 DNA is TGTGCCAGCAGCTTTACATACAATGAGCAGTTCTTC. Translation gives CASSFTYNEQFF.

The rearrangement links TRBV19 to TRBJ1-5, with D possibly TRBD1 on 6 matching bases. The V end lost 7 bases, the J end lost 2 bases, and 21 bases lay between the germline ends. The CDR3 sequence is 17 residues long. Germline V gene lookup returns CDR1 LNHDA and CDR2 SQIVND (reference sequence). CDR3 DNA: TGTGCCAGTAAGCGTAGGGACCACAGGGCCGGCAATCAGCCCCAGCATTTT. As protein: CASKRRDHRAGNQPQHF.

The chain is built from TRBV7-8 and TRBJ1-5; D is unclear. Trimming stripped 5 bases from V and 2 bases from J, with 13 bases between. The CDR3 covers 15 residues. Germline V gene sequence: CDR1 SGHVS, CDR2 FQNEAQ. The CDR3 nucleotides are TGTGCCAGCAGCCCAGAACGGGCCCGCAATCAGCCCCAGCATTTT. As protein: CASSPERARNQPQHF.

The chain employs TRBV29-1 and TRBJ2-1; D is unresolved. The CDR3 spans 13 residues. Germline V CDR1 and CDR2: SQVTM, ANQGSEA. V lost 2 bases, J lost 5 bases, and 10 bases lay in between. The CDR3, as DNA: TGCAGCGTTGAAACGCGGCCCCACAATGAGCAGTTCTTC. This codes for CSVETRPHNEQFF.

The chain employs TRBV7-2 and TRBJ1-3; D uncertain. V was cut by 1 base and J by 4 bases, with 8 bases left in between. CDR3 size: 14 residues. Germline CDR1 reads SGHTA; CDR2 reads FQGNSA. The chain's CDR3 is CASSLGVLGNTIYF. CDR3 in DNA: TGTGCCAGCAGCTTAGGGGTTCTCGGAAACACCATATATTTT.

The CDR3, as DNA: TGTGCCAGCAGCTACCGGGCGGGGTATTCTGGCTACACCTTC. It is translated as CASSYRAGYSGYTF. This chain joins TRBV27 and TRBJ1-2, with D uncertain. V gave up 6 bases and J gave up 7 bases, with 18 bases separating them. Germline V gene data show CDR1 as MNHEY and CDR2 as SMNVEV (reference sequence). The CDR3 spans 14 residues.

V and J are TRBV7-2 and TRBJ2-1, with 15 bases fitting TRBD2. The J segment lost 8 bases and the V segment lost 5 bases, leaving 4 bases of the junction unmatched. This CDR3 region has 15 residues. Germline V gene lookup returns CDR1 SGHTA and CDR2 FQGNSA. The CDR3 protein is CASSRTSGRVDEQFF. The CDR3 coding sequence is TGTGCCAGCAGCCGGACTAGCGGGAGGGTCGATGAGCAGTTCTTC.

V gene TRBV23-1 combines with J gene TRBJ2-5; D call uncertain. Being an ORF, TRBV23-1 has a function that is uncertain. CDR3 length equals 14 residues. V dropped 4 bases and J dropped 3 bases, with 12 bases sitting between them. CDR3 sequence (DNA): TGCGCCAGCAGTCCCAACCCCGGAAAAGAGACCCAGTACTTC. It codes for CASSPNPGKETQYF.

The chain employs TRBV28 and TRBJ1-2, with 9 bases matching TRBD1. Germline V gene data show CDR1 as MDHEN and CDR2 as SYDVKM. The CDR3 extends over 13 amino acids. V dropped 5 bases and J dropped 5; count of bases not matched to a gene: 3. Here the CDR3 DNA reads TGTGCCAGCAGTCAGACAGGGGGGTATGGCTACACCTTC. Residues: CASSQTGGYGYTF.

This clone was seen a few times. This chain joins TRBV2 and TRBJ2-7, with D perhaps TRBD1 (6 bases). Trimming removed 7 bases from V and 5 bases from J, with 15 bases in between. Germline lookup yields CDR1 SNHLY and CDR2 FYNNEI. This CDR3 contains 13 residues. The CDR3 region is CASKVVRGHEQYF. As DNA, the CDR3 is TGTGCCAGCAAAGTCGTCAGGGGCCACGAGCAGTACTTC.

The chain couples TRBV28 to TRBJ1-5, with a possible D match to TRBD1 (5 bases). The V end lost 6 bases, the J end lost 4 bases, and 19 bases lay between the germline ends. The CDR3 sequence is 16 residues long. From germline, CDR1 is MDHEN and CDR2 SYDVKM. The CDR3 DNA reads as TGTGCCAGCAGGTACCCCGGGACCGGGTGGAATCAGCCCCAGCATTTT. Its translation: CASRYPGTGWNQPQHF.

The genes are TRBV6-5 and TRBJ1-1; D may be TRBD1 (5 bases). The germline V and J ends were trimmed by 5 bases and 4 bases, with 17 bases remaining between them. The CDR3 sequence is 15 residues long. Germline CDR1 and CDR2: MNHEY and SVGAGI. The CDR3 bases are TGTGCCAGCAGTCTCCCGGGAGGTCAGGGCACTGAAGCTTTCTTT. Translating gives CASSLPGGQGTEAFF.

V gene TRBV6-5 combines with J gene TRBJ2-1; TRBD1 matches at 7 bases. CDR3 length: 15 residues. V lost 6 bases, J lost 7 bases, and 12 bases stayed unmatched. The germline V gene has CDR1 MNHEY and CDR2 SVGAGI. CDR3 sequence (DNA): TGTGCCAGCAGGAGAGGTTGGCAGGGGGTAAATGAGCAGTTCTTC. Its translation is CASRRGWQGVNEQFF.

The J gene is TRBJ2-7, the V gene TRBV2; 12 bases align to TRBD2. V shed 7 bases, J shed 4 bases, and the junction held 5 bases outside the gene matches. CDR3 length: 14 residues. Germline lookup yields CDR1 SNHLY and CDR2 FYNNEI. The CDR3 DNA reads as TGTGCCAGCATGAGACTAGCGGGAGTTTACGAGCAGTACTTC. It specifies CASMRLAGVYEQYF.

The gene calls are TRBV28 and TRBJ2-3; the match to TRBD2 covers 10 bases. The CDR3 length is 14 residues. J gave up 7 bases and V 4 bases, and 5 bases lay outside the gene matches. The germline CDR1 and CDR2 sequences are MDHEN and SYDVKM. CDR3 sequence reads: CASSSLAGVNTQYF. As DNA, the CDR3 is TGTGCCAGCAGTTCCCTAGCGGGAGTGAATACGCAGTATTTT.

The V gene is TRBV20-1, the J gene TRBJ1-5; tentative D call: TRBD1 (5 bases). This CDR3 has 11 amino acids. Germline loops: CDR1 DFQATT, CDR2 SNEGSKA (reference sequence). V dropped 6 bases and J dropped 7 bases, with 10 bases sitting between them. The chain's CDR3 is CSARGGQPQHF. In nucleotides, the CDR3 is TGCAGTGCCCGCGGGGGGCAGCCCCAGCATTTT.

The rearrangement joins TRBV19 to TRBJ2-3; no firm D call. V gave up 7 bases and J gave up 3 bases, with 5 bases separating them. The germline CDR1 and CDR2 sequences are LNHDA and SQIVND (reference sequence). This CDR3 comprises 11 residues. The CDR3 sequence: CASTETDTQYF. CDR3 DNA: TGTGCCAGTACCGAAACAGATACGCAGTATTTT.